This entry lists 16 T cell receptor beta chains sequenced from one sample in a study of cytomegalovirus exposure and HLA in healthy donors. The primer mix had 60 Vbeta and 13 Jbeta primers. Sequencing was performed with immunoSEQ multiplex PCR; in TCRdb, only in-frame clones are kept and a portion is missing. The sample totals about 99,000 clones. Input material: PBMCs. The receptor set was obtained from a man between 40 and 49 years old in good health and CMV-seronegative.

The rearrangement links TRBV9 to TRBJ1-4; D is perhaps TRBD1 (6 bases). The V gene lost 0 bases and the J gene lost 0 bases, with 6 bases spanning the gap. Germline V gene data show CDR1 as SGDLS and CDR2 as YYNGEE. The CDR3 covers 15 residues. CDR3 residues: CASSVGTATNEKLFF. The CDR3 DNA sequence: TGTGCCAGCAGCGTAGGGACAGCAACTAATGAAAAACTGTTTTTT.

This chain connects TRBV10-3 to TRBJ2-1; possible D gene TRBD1, 6 bases. The CDR3 extends over 14 amino acids. V shed 5 bases and J shed 2 bases, with 10 bases lying between them. From germline, CDR1 is ENHRY and CDR2 SYGVKD. The CDR3 nucleotides read TGTGCCATCAGTCCCAGGGGCCCCTACAATGAGCAGTTCTTC. This gives the protein CAISPRGPYNEQFF.

This chain links TRBV30 with TRBJ2-3; TRBD1 aligns across 9 bases. The V and J ends lost 2 bases and 3 bases, in that order; junction bases with no gene match: 6. CDR1 is GTSNPN, CDR2 SVGIG, per germline (reference sequence). The CDR3 covers 15 residues. CDR3: CAWSPEDRGTDTQYF. The CDR3 coding sequence is TGTGCCTGGAGTCCTGAGGACAGGGGTACAGATACGCAGTATTTT.

The rearrangement links TRBV4-1 to TRBJ2-5; D is possibly TRBD2 (7 bases). This CDR3 contains 16 residues. V lost 3 bases and J lost 5, with 19 bases in between. The germline V gene has CDR1 MGHRA and CDR2 YSYEKL. Here the CDR3 DNA reads TGCGCCAGCAGCCAGATATCTTGGGGGGGCCGGGAGACCCAGTACTTC. Its protein is CASSQISWGGRETQYF.

The rearrangement joins TRBV2 to TRBJ1-1; D may be TRBD1 (6 bases). V shed 5 bases and J shed 1 base, with 14 bases lying between them. Per germline, CDR1 SNHLY and CDR2 FYNNEI. The length of the CDR3 is 15 residues. Here the CDR3 DNA reads TGTGCCAGCAGTCGAAACAGGGCGTCGAACACTGAAGCTTTCTTT. Protein: CASSRNRASNTEAFF.

The gene calls are TRBV4-3 and TRBJ1-4; TRBD1 is a possible D gene (6 bases). The ends were cut back, 2 bases at V and 5 bases at J, with 12 bases in the middle. Germline CDR1 is LGHNA and CDR2 is YSLEER. There are 15 residues in the CDR3. Written as DNA, the CDR3 is TGCGCCAGCAGCCAATACAGGGCTGCCAATGAAAAACTGTTTTTT. Residues: CASSQYRAANEKLFF.

This chain links TRBV18 with TRBJ2-3; 9 positions match TRBD2. The CDR3 loop spans 18 amino acids. The ends lost 1 base at V and 0 bases at J; junction bases unmatched: 8. The germline V gene encodes CDR1 KGHSH and CDR2 LQKENI. The CDR3 here is CASSPLLAGRASTDTQYF. CDR3 DNA: TGTGCCAGCTCACCACTGCTAGCGGGACGCGCTAGCACAGATACGCAGTATTTT.

The chain combines TRBV28 with TRBJ1-5; TRBD1 agrees at 11 bases. CDR3 length: 15 amino acids. J gave up 6 bases and V 5 bases, and 6 bases lay outside the gene matches. Germline V lookup: CDR1 MDHEN, CDR2 SYDVKM. The CDR3 DNA is TGTGCCAGCAGTCTCGGGACAGGGGGAGGTCAGCCCCAGCATTTT. Translation gives CASSLGTGGGQPQHF.

This chain uses TRBV7-8 with TRBJ2-7; D might be TRBD2 (6 bases). Trimming left V 5 bases short and J 2 bases short, with 10 bases between. CDR1 SGHVS and CDR2 FQNEAQ come from the germline V gene. The CDR3 consists of 13 residues. This chain's CDR3 is CASSPRLAYEQYF. CDR3 sequence (DNA): TGTGCCAGCAGCCCGCGACTAGCCTACGAGCAGTACTTC. The variable domain in full, with the rest retrieved from reference TRBV7-8 and TRBJ2-7, is GAGVSQSPRYKVAKRGQDVALRCDPISGHVSLFWYQQALGQGPEFLTYFQNEAQLDKSGLPSDRFFAERPEGSVSTLKIQRTQQEDSAVYLCASSPRLAYEQYFGPGTRLTVT.

CDR3 residues: CAWSVGGPTQYF. DNA of the CDR3: TGTGCCTGGAGTGTGGGAGGTCCTACCCAGTACTTC. The rearrangement uses TRBV30 and TRBJ2-5; D may be TRBD2 (6 bases). The V and J ends lost 0 bases and 8 bases respectively, with 10 bases between them. This CDR3 has 12 residues. Germline V gene lookup returns CDR1 GTSNPN and CDR2 SVGIG (reference sequence).

The chain links TRBV7-6 to TRBJ1-1, with D possibly TRBD1 on 6 matching bases. This CDR3 contains 16 residues. Germline lookup yields CDR1 SGHVS and CDR2 FNYEAQ. V was pared by 0 bases and J by 5 bases, with 16 bases between. CDR3 protein: CASSLASAGGRTEAFF. As DNA, the CDR3 is TGTGCCAGCAGCTTAGCATCGGCGGGGGGCAGGACTGAAGCTTTCTTT.

The chain combines TRBV7-9 with TRBJ1-4; 10 bases are a match to TRBD1. The CDR3 is 17 amino acids. CDR1 and CDR2 from the germline V gene are SEHNR and FQNEAQ (reference sequence). Trimming took 0 bases from V and 6 from J; bases not matched to a gene: 7. In DNA, the CDR3 is TGTGCCAGCAGCTTAGCGCTGGTCGGGACAGGGGATGAAAAACTGTTTTTT. This sequence encodes CASSLALVGTGDEKLFF.

V is TRBV10-1 and J is TRBJ2-1; 8 bases agree with TRBD1. Per germline, CDR1 WNHNN and CDR2 SYGVQD (reference sequence). The CDR3 contains 16 residues. V lost 0 bases, J lost 4 bases, and 5 bases stayed unmatched. CDR3 sequence (DNA): TGCGCCAGCAGTGAGTCCCGGGGGACAGGTTACAATGAGCAGTTCTTC. Its translation: CASSESRGTGYNEQFF.

The chain links TRBV6-5 to TRBJ1-2; 8 nucleotides line up with TRBD1. Per the germline V gene, CDR1 is MNHEY and CDR2 is SVGAGI. The CDR3 runs 15 residues. The V gene end was trimmed by 5 bases and the J gene end by 5 bases; junction bases not matched to a gene: 10. CDR3 loop: CASSAAGTGEYGYTF. DNA of the CDR3: TGTGCCAGCAGTGCCGCCGGGACAGGCGAATATGGCTACACCTTC.

J is TRBJ1-3 and V is TRBV27; 7 nucleotides match TRBD1. Trimming cost V 6 bases and J 4 bases; bases outside gene matches: 12. This CDR3 comprises 16 residues. In germline, CDR1 is MNHEY, CDR2 SMNVEV (reference sequence). CDR3 nucleotide sequence: TGTGCCAGCAGACCGCCGACAGGGAAAAAGGGAAACACCATATATTTT. Residues: CASRPPTGKKGNTIYF.

The rearrangement joins TRBV28 to TRBJ2-2; 12 bases match TRBD2. Germline CDR1 is MDHEN and CDR2 is SYDVKM. This CDR3 spans 16 amino acids. After removal of 0 bases from V and 7 bases from J, the junction contained 3 bases not matched to a gene. The CDR3 DNA follows: TGTGCCAGCAGTTTATGGACTAGCGGGAGTCTCGGGGAGCTGTTTTTT. It codes for CASSLWTSGSLGELFF.